A single TCR beta chain is shown here with its context. The clone's antigen remains unknown. It has no much larger one-base neighbor in the sample; base qualities were not kept. This sample was included in a study of technical replicates of blood from four donors (dated by TCRdb to about 2017). To prepare the library, the immunoSEQ multiplex PCR assay was applied. TCRdb mirrors the immuneACCESS table, restricted to in-frame sequences. Some clones are absent from its copies; in checked studies, under half trace to an unresolved V gene, and the reason for the others is unknown. The sample yields tens of thousands of clones; over 85% were counted once. About 3% of the sample lies in the top ten. Measured from the cysteine to the phenylalanine, the CDR3 is 17 residues long. CDR3 DNA only is kept here, 51 bases in frame from base 1. V is reduced by 4 bases and J by 4 bases, leaving a spacing of 21 bases between them. Taken from the germline V gene (reference sequence), the CDR1 and CDR2 loops are LNHDA and SQIVND.

Sequences were obtained from PBMCs. This sequence uses TRBV19 and TRBJ2-3, and possibly TRBD2, on 6 matching bases. The TCR sequence derives from a human donor in good health. Some clones in this sample may be carry-over from other donors' samples. The CDR3 corresponds to CASSNRGPLASADTQYF. The sequence in DNA is TGTGCCAGTAGTAATCGGGGACCACTAGCAAGCGCAGATACGCAGTATTTT.